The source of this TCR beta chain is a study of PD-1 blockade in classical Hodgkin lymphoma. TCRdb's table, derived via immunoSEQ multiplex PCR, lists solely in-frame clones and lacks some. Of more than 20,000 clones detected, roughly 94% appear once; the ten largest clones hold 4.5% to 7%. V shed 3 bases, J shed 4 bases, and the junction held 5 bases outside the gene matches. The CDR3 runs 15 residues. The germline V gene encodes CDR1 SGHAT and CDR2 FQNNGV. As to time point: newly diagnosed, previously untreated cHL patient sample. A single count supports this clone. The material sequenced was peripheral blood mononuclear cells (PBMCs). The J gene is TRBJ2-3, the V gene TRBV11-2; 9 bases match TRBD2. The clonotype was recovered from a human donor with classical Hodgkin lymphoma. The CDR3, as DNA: TGTGCCAGCAGCTTGGTGCGGGGGGGTCCAGATACGCAGTATTTT. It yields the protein CASSLVRGGPDTQYF.